This is a list of T cell receptor beta chains from one sample in a study of blood T cell repertoires in COVID-19. TCRdb's copy holds only in-frame clones and misses some; the assay was immunoSEQ multiplex PCR. Of around 480,000 clones in the sample, about nine tenths were seen once. Sequenced input: peripheral blood. The receptors shown here come from a woman aged 45-60 years with COVID-19, enrolled during active disease. Both conserved end residues are part of each CDR3. The order of the fields is D gene, clone size, J gene, V gene, CDR3 DNA, CDR3 protein. The D gene is left open where the match is weak. Size tells how often a clone was seen (once, few, many) or the class of an expanded clone, and some rows leave it out.

>TRBD1|-|TRBJ2-7|TRBV27
TGTGCCAGCAGTTCGGACCCGGGCAGGGGGTCGTTTTCCAACTCCTACGAGCAGTACTTC
CASSSDPGRGSFSNSYEQYF
>-|-|TRBJ1-2|TRBV10-3
TGTGCCATCAGTGAGCCGCCAGGCTCAAGGGGCTACACCTTC
CAISEPPGSRGYTF
>TRBD1|once|TRBJ1-2|TRBV29-1
TGCAGCGTTGAGGCAGGACAGGGGGCCGGCTACACCTTC
CSVEAGQGAGYTF
>-|-|TRBJ1-2|TRBV6-6
TGTGCCAGCAGTTCTACAGGGAGCTATGGCTACACCTTC
CASSSTGSYGYTF
>-|-|TRBJ1-6|TRBV14
TGTGCCAGCAGCCACGTCGGGGGTGCACCCCTCCACTTT
CASSHVGGAPLHF
>-|-|TRBJ1-1|TRBV28
TGTGCCAGCAGTTTCCAGGGGCGAGCTTTCTTT
CASSFQGRAFF
>-|-|TRBJ2-7|TRBV6-5
TGTGCCAGCAGGGGGGCAGATCTCTACGAGCAGTACTTC
CASRGADLYEQYF
>-|-|TRBJ2-7|TRBV9
TGTGCCAGCAGCGTTTTGGGGGGAAGTGACGAGCAGTACTTC
CASSVLGGSDEQYF
>TRBD1|-|TRBJ2-2|TRBV7-2
TGTGCCAGCAGCTTTGGGACAGGAGCTACCACCGGGGAGCTGTTTTTT
CASSFGTGATTGELFF
>TRBD1|-|TRBJ2-6|TRBV6-5
TGTGCCAGCACAGGGGGTGGGGCCAACGTCCTGACTTTC
CASTGGGANVLTF
>-|-|TRBJ1-2|TRBV5-1
TGCGCCAGCAGGGACAGCTCTAACTATGGCTACACCTTC
CASRDSSNYGYTF
>TRBD1|-|TRBJ1-6|TRBV10-3
TGTGCCATCAGTGACAGACAGGGGAATTCACCCCTCCACTTT
CAISDRQGNSPLHF
>TRBD1|-|TRBJ2-7|TRBV6-5
TGTGCCAGCAGACTGGACAGGGCGCCCTACGAGCAGTACTTC
CASRLDRAPYEQYF
>TRBD2|-|TRBJ2-3|TRBV4-1
TGCGCCAGCAGCCTAAGACAAGCCGGGACTAGCGCAACAGATACGCAGTATTTT
CASSLRQAGTSATDTQYF
>-|-|TRBJ1-4|TRBV6-6
TGTGCCAGCAGTGGGGGCGGTGAAAAACTGTTTTTT
CASSGGGEKLFF
>TRBD2|-|TRBJ2-3|TRBV6-5
TGTGCCAGCAACGCGGGGGGGCTCCTCACAGATACGCAGTATTTT
CASNAGGLLTDTQYF
>-|-|TRBJ2-6|TRBV5-1
TGCGCCAGCAGCTTGGACAGGGTGGGATCTGGGGCCAACGTCCTGACTTTC
CASSLDRVGSGANVLTF
>-|-|TRBJ1-1|TRBV7-2
TGTGCCAGCAGCTTAGCCCAAAACACTGAAGCTTTCTTT
CASSLAQNTEAFF
>TRBD1|-|TRBJ2-3|TRBV5-4
TGTGCCAGCAGCTTGGTAACAGGGGGCGGGACAGATACGCAGTATTTT
CASSLVTGGGTDTQYF
>-|-|TRBJ2-7|TRBV19
TGTGCCAGTAGTATAGTAAGGGACAAGGGCTACGAGCAGTACTTC
CASSIVRDKGYEQYF
>-|-|TRBJ1-6|TRBV6-5
TGTGCCAGCAGTTACAGGGGAACTGGAAATTCACCCCTCCACTTT
CASSYRGTGNSPLHF
>-|-|TRBJ1-2|TRBV2
TGTGCCAGCGAAGGGGGTTTTGGCTACACCTTC
CASEGGFGYTF
>TRBD1|-|TRBJ1-1|TRBV5-1
TGCGCCAGCAGCCTGACAGGGGGGAGCACTGAAGCTTTCTTT
CASSLTGGSTEAFF
>-|-|TRBJ1-1|TRBV10-3
TGTGCCATCACCACGGGAACCCGTGAAGCTTTCTTT
CAITTGTREAFF